Below, 21 T cell receptor beta chains from the same sample are listed, as sequenced in a study of T cell responses to AZD1222 COVID-19 vaccine. Here immunoSEQ multiplex PCR was the method, and the copy in TCRdb shows in-frame clones only, minus some. The table lists approximately 75,000 clones, more than 75% of them singletons, with around 19% in the top ten. The sequenced sample was peripheral blood, obtained 28 days after the second AZD1222 dose. These receptor sequences come from an adult who received the AZD1222 COVID-19 vaccine.

This clone has only one observation. The CDR3 DNA follows: TGTGCCTGGAGTGTACACCTTCCCAATGAGCAGTTCTTC. It codes for CAWSVHLPNEQFF. The gene calls are TRBV30 and TRBJ2-1; D unclear. V was pared by 0 bases and J by 6 bases, with 9 bases between. The germline gives CDR1 GTSNPN, CDR2 SVGIG (reference sequence). The CDR3 has 13 amino acids.

The rearrangement uses TRBV29-1 and TRBJ1-3; the D is unclear. V was pared by 5 bases and J by 2 bases, with 10 bases between. This CDR3 spans 13 amino acids. Germline CDR1 and CDR2: SQVTM and ANQGSEA. CDR3 nucleotides: TGCAGCGTTTCAGAGGGAACTGGAAACACCATATATTTT. Translated: CSVSEGTGNTIYF.

The chain uses TRBV14 and TRBJ2-1, with 9 positions matching TRBD2. CDR1 is SGHDN, CDR2 FVKESK, per germline. V shed 0 bases and J 4 bases; nucleotides not matched to a gene: 1. The CDR3 contains 15 residues. CDR3 amino acids: CASSQDLAGYNEQFF. The CDR3 DNA reads TGTGCCAGCAGCCAAGATCTAGCGGGGTACAATGAGCAGTTCTTC.

This CDR3 is CASSPQGQGAEAFF. DNA of the CDR3: TGTGCCAGCAGTCCGCAGGGGCAGGGCGCTGAAGCTTTCTTT. The chain uses TRBV6-6 and TRBJ1-1, with D maybe TRBD1 (6 bases). The CDR3 has 14 amino acids. Germline V gene lookup returns CDR1 MNHNY and CDR2 SVGAGI (reference sequence). The germline V and J ends were trimmed by 5 bases and 6 bases, with 16 bases remaining between them.

The chain links TRBV30 to TRBJ2-2, with D possibly TRBD1 on 6 matching bases. The CDR3 is made up of 14 amino acids. V was pared by 2 bases and J by 4 bases, with 11 bases between. Germline V CDR1 and CDR2: GTSNPN, SVGIG (reference sequence). CDR3 region: CAWSRTDSTGELFF. CDR3 nucleotides: TGTGCCTGGAGTCGAACGGACAGCACCGGGGAGCTGTTTTTT.

The chain is built from TRBV4-3 and TRBJ1-2, with D unclear. The CDR3 sequence is 14 residues long. Trimming took off 2 bases at V and 6 bases at J, with 13 bases between the two ends. Germline CDR1 reads LGHNA; CDR2 reads YSLEER. CDR3 in DNA: TGCGCCAGCAGCCAATCCACCCGACTTAATGGCTACACCTTC. Its protein product is CASSQSTRLNGYTF.

J is TRBJ1-5 and V is TRBV29-1; tentatively, D is TRBD1 (5 bases). The V gene lost 7 bases and the J gene lost 0 bases, with 16 bases spanning the gap. The CDR3 loop spans 15 amino acids. Germline CDR1 reads SQVTM; CDR2 reads ANQGSEA. This CDR3 reads CSAIDSGDSNQPQHF. The CDR3 DNA follows: TGCAGCGCAATTGACAGTGGAGATAGCAATCAGCCCCAGCATTTT.

The V call is TRBV7-3, the J call TRBJ1-1, with TRBD1 as a possible D gene (5 bases). The CDR3 extends over 13 amino acids. Germline V gives CDR1 SGHTA, CDR2 FQGTGA. Trimming left V 5 bases short and J 4 bases short, with 11 bases between. CDR3 coding DNA: TGTGCCAGCAGCCAATTGGGGGTCACTGAAGCTTTCTTT. Amino acids: CASSQLGVTEAFF.

This clone was counted a single time. This chain joins TRBV19 and TRBJ1-5; D is unresolved. The CDR3 runs 18 residues. Germline V gives CDR1 LNHDA, CDR2 SQIVND (reference sequence). Trimming shortened V by 6 bases and J by 4 bases, and 25 bases separated the two germline ends. CDR3 nucleotides: TGTGCCAGTAGCACAATCCTTACACAGACACGTTTTAATCAGCCCCAGCATTTT. Protein product: CASSTILTQTRFNQPQHF.

The chain employs TRBV5-1 and TRBJ2-5, with D possibly called TRBD1 or TRBD2 (5 bases each). The CDR3 is 14 residues long. Trimming stripped 1 base from V and 0 bases from J, with 7 bases between. CDR1 and CDR2 from the germline V gene are SGHRS and YFSETQ. CDR3 nucleotides: TGCGCCAGCAGCTTGAGGGACCACCAAGAGACCCAGTACTTC. It codes for CASSLRDHQETQYF.

The chain recombines TRBV6-5 with TRBJ2-2; D not certain. Trimming took 6 bases from V and 0 from J, leaving 11 bases between them. The CDR3 runs 15 residues. CDR1 and CDR2 from the germline V gene are MNHEY and SVGAGI. The CDR3: CASRVGRANTGELFF. CDR3 sequence (DNA): TGTGCCAGCAGGGTTGGACGGGCGAACACCGGGGAGCTGTTTTTT.

The chain has TRBV4-2 and TRBJ2-7; tentatively, D is TRBD1 or TRBD2 (5 bases each). The CDR3 sequence is 17 residues long. Germline-derived CDR1 and CDR2 are LGHNA and YNFKEQ. V lost 0 bases and J 0 bases, leaving 15 bases between the germline ends. The DNA of the CDR3 is TGTGCCAGCAGCCAAGAGCCCCTTCCAGGGAGCTCCTACGAGCAGTACTTC. It specifies CASSQEPLPGSSYEQYF.

This chain connects TRBV6-6 to TRBJ1-6; D may be TRBD1 (5 bases). Trimming left V 3 bases short and J 8 bases short, with 14 bases between. Germline CDR1 reads MNHNY; CDR2 reads SVGAGI (reference sequence). The CDR3 extends over 15 amino acids. CDR3 sequence: CASSYTGRGDSPLHF. As DNA, the CDR3 is TGTGCCAGCAGTTATACGGGGCGCGGGGATTCACCCCTCCACTTT.

The V and J genes are TRBV6-1 and TRBJ1-1, with a possible D match to TRBD1 (5 bases). CDR3 length equals 13 residues. With 6 bases removed from V and 4 bases from J, the gap between germline ends came to 12 bases. Germline assignment: CDR1 MNHNS and CDR2 SASEGT. The CDR3 sequence: CASRPGGRTEAFF. In DNA form, the CDR3 reads TGTGCCAGCAGACCTGGGGGTCGCACTGAAGCTTTCTTT.

The genes are TRBV30 and TRBJ1-1; the D is unclear. CDR1 GTSNPN and CDR2 SVGIG come from the germline V gene (reference sequence). Between the trimmed V and J ends, which lost 4 bases and 2 bases, there was a span of 5 bases. This CDR3 has 11 residues. CDR3 in amino acids: CAWKKNTEAFF. The CDR3 DNA is TGTGCCTGGAAAAAAAACACTGAAGCTTTCTTT.

This sequence joins TRBV20-1 and TRBJ2-1; D possibly matches TRBD1 or TRBD2 (5 bases each). CDR1 is DFQATT, CDR2 SNEGSKA, per germline (reference sequence). V gave up 6 bases and J gave up 6 bases, with 9 bases separating them. The CDR3 is 11 amino acids. The CDR3 here is CSAGRSNEQFF. As DNA, the CDR3 is TGCAGTGCGGGACGGAGCAATGAGCAGTTCTTC.

This chain uses TRBV5-4 with TRBJ2-7; weak D call: TRBD1 (6 bases). The CDR3 is 13 residues long. The V end lost 0 bases, the J end lost 6 bases, and 10 bases lay between the germline ends. CDR1 SGHNT and CDR2 YYREEE come from the germline V gene (reference sequence). CDR3 sequence reads: CASSLGNRAEQYF. The DNA for the CDR3 is TGTGCCAGCAGCTTGGGGAACAGGGCCGAGCAGTACTTC.

In this sample, this clone turned up once. The CDR3 coding sequence is TGTGCCAGCAGCCAGGCCCGACAGGGGCCTAACTCCTACGAGCAGTACTTC. Its protein is CASSQARQGPNSYEQYF. The chain has TRBV14 and TRBJ2-7; 8 bases are a match to TRBD1. The junction had 10 bases not matched to a gene; V was cut back by 3 bases and J by 0 bases. The germline CDR1 and CDR2 sequences are SGHDN and FVKESK. The CDR3 spans 17 residues.

V usage is TRBV30 and J usage is TRBJ1-2; 11 bases agree with TRBD1. The CDR3 spans 15 residues. In germline, CDR1 is GTSNPN, CDR2 SVGIG (reference sequence). V shed 5 bases and J 5 bases; nucleotides not matched to a gene: 10. The CDR3 DNA follows: TGTGCCTGGCAACGCTCAAGGGACAGGGGGTATGGCTACACCTTC. Residues: CAWQRSRDRGYGYTF.

The chain couples TRBV6-5 to TRBJ1-6; D is ambiguous. With 6 bases removed from V and 5 bases from J, the gap between germline ends came to 8 bases. The CDR3 totals 13 residues. Germline CDR1 reads MNHEY; CDR2 reads SVGAGI. The chain's CDR3 is CASSLFNNSPLHF. As DNA, the CDR3 is TGTGCCAGCAGCCTTTTCAATAATTCACCCCTCCACTTT.

This rearrangement joins TRBV2 to TRBJ2-3; 8 positions match TRBD1. Germline trimming cut 4 bases from V and 6 bases from J; bases unmatched to any gene: 6. The CDR3 is 14 residues long. Germline V gene sequence: CDR1 SNHLY, CDR2 FYNNEI. The CDR3: CASSGQGRLDTQYF. DNA for the CDR3: TGTGCCAGCAGTGGACAGGGGAGGTTGGATACGCAGTATTTT.